The rows below give T cell receptor beta chains drawn from one sample of a study of neurological immune-mediated disorders. TCRdb ran MiXCR on the 5' RACE reads and lists one entry per CDR3 protein. The table lists approximately 28,000 distinct CDR3 sequences, 13% of them singletons, with roughly 5.6% in the top ten. The material sequenced was CD4+ T cells from blood. The receptors here all came from a female donor with HTLV-1-associated myelopathy (HAM/TSP). Each CDR3 is given with its conserved first and last residue. D genes are given only for firm matches. Rows give clone size only sometimes, using once, few, many, or a class for an expanded clone.

V gene	J gene	D gene	clone size	CDR3 protein	CDR3 DNA
TRBV6-2/TRBV6-3	TRBJ2-7	TRBD1	once	CASSMGQPYEQYF	TGTGCCAGCAGTATGGGACAGCCGTACGAGCAGTACTTC
TRBV20-1	TRBJ2-7	TRBD2	.	CSALGGTSGSSYEQYF	TGCAGTGCCCTAGGGGGGACTAGCGGGAGCTCCTACGAGCAGTACTTC
TRBV7-2	TRBJ2-3	TRBD2	many	CASSLAAGVPTQYF	TGTGCCAGCAGCTTAGCGGCGGGAGTGCCAACGCAGTATTTT
TRBV28	TRBJ2-7	TRBD1	.	CASSLRGQPSSYEQYF	TGTGCCAGCAGTTTACGGGGACAGCCCAGCTCCTACGAGCAGTACTTC
TRBV5-1	TRBJ2-2	.	many	CASRQVVGGASGELFF	TGCGCCAGCAGGCAAGTCGTCGGAGGAGCGAGCGGGGAGCTGTTTTTT
TRBV12-3/TRBV12-4	TRBJ1-4	.	medium-sized	CASSIGTNEKLFF	TGTGCCAGCAGCATCGGTACCAATGAAAAACTGTTTTTT
TRBV20-1	TRBJ2-5	.	many	CSARDLTRPETQYF	TGCAGTGCTAGAGATCTAACTAGACCGGAGACCCAGTACTTC
TRBV6-5	TRBJ1-5	.	many	CASRPGLNSNQPQHF	TGTGCCAGCCGGCCGGGACTTAATAGCAATCAGCCCCAGCATTTT
TRBV10-3	TRBJ1-1	.	medium-sized	CAIRRDTLEMAEAFF	TGTGCCATCCGCCGGGACACCCTGGAAATGGCTGAAGCTTTCTTT
TRBV7-2	TRBJ1-4	.	.	CASSFYICSASAGRTVTGEKLFF	.
TRBV9	TRBJ2-1	TRBD2	many	CASSTRVTSGRVSYNEQFF	TGTGCCAGCAGCACAAGGGTTACTAGCGGGAGGGTTTCATACAATGAGCAGTTCTTC
TRBV4-2	TRBJ2-2	.	many	CASSQRAETNTGELFF	TGTGCCAGCAGTCAACGTGCCGAAACGAACACCGGGGAGCTGTTTTTT
TRBV2	TRBJ2-3	TRBD2	many	CASSEEGSSASGRKDTQYF	TGTGCCAGCAGTGAAGAAGGTTCCTCGGCTAGCGGGAGAAAAGATACGCAGTATTTT
TRBV5-8	TRBJ2-3	.	many	CASSLALGTNTDTQYF	TGTGCCAGCAGCTTGGCTCTTGGGACCAACACAGATACGCAGTATTTT
TRBV28	TRBJ2-5	.	many	CASSTRTGGETQYF	TGTGCCAGCAGTACCCGGACGGGCGGGGAGACCCAGTACTTC
TRBV20-1	TRBJ2-3	TRBD2	many	CSANSGGNTDTQYF	TGCAGTGCTAATAGCGGGGGGAACACAGATACGCAGTATTTT
TRBV10-1	TRBJ2-1	TRBD2	many	CASSGGGSSYNEQFF	TGCGCCAGCAGTGGTGGCGGGAGCTCCTACAATGAGCAGTTCTTC
TRBV5-1	TRBJ2-7	.	many	CASSSLGFGHEQYF	TGCGCCAGCAGCTCTCTGGGCTTCGGCCACGAGCAGTACTTC
TRBV5-1	TRBJ2-7	.	many	CASSLDQARGEQYF	TGCGCCAGCAGCTTGGACCAGGCCCGGGGCGAGCAGTACTTC
TRBV5-1	TRBJ2-1	TRBD2	many	CASSLGPQRGGGNEQFF	TGCGCCAGCAGCTTGGGGCCCCAGCGGGGGGGCGGCAATGAGCAGTTCTTC
TRBV7-2	TRBJ2-3	.	.	CSSRHGMKGGDTQYF	TGTTCTAGCCGACACGGAATGAAAGGTGGAGATACGCAGTATTTT
TRBV20-1	TRBJ2-5	TRBD1	many	CSAYTGAETQYF	TGCAGTGCTTACACAGGGGCAGAGACCCAGTACTTC
TRBV11-2	TRBJ1-1	TRBD1	many	CASSLTSGTGTGGGLAFF	TGTGCCAGCAGCTTAACGTCGGGTACCGGGACAGGGGGCGGGTTGGCTTTCTTT
TRBV5-1	TRBJ1-5	TRBD1	many	CASSFGQGDQPQHF	TGCGCCAGCAGCTTTGGACAGGGTGATCAGCCCCAGCATTTT
TRBV2	TRBJ2-3	.	many	CASSGSGGGTDTQYF	TGTGCCAGCAGTGGTTCCGGAGGGGGCACAGATACGCAGTATTTT
TRBV4-1	TRBJ2-3	.	many	CASSQVENTDTQYF	TGCGCCAGCAGCCAAGTGGAGAACACAGATACGCAGTATTTT
TRBV20-1	TRBJ2-7	.	many	CSARDGSGSYEQYF	TGCAGTGCTAGAGATGGGAGCGGCTCCTACGAGCAGTACTTC
TRBV20-1	TRBJ2-7	.	many	CSAFSKGQAYEQYF	TGCAGTGCTTTTTCAAAGGGGCAGGCCTACGAGCAGTACTTC
TRBV7-3	TRBJ2-1	.	medium-sized	CASSAGEGGEQFF	TGTGCCAGCAGTGCGGGAGAGGGGGGTGAGCAGTTCTTC
TRBV7-3	TRBJ1-2	.	.	CASSIYLCSVSPGAGYGYTF	.
TRBV19	TRBJ1-5	.	many	CASSGQGVQPQHF	TGTGCCAGTAGCGGGCAGGGCGTACAGCCCCAGCATTTT
TRBV6-1	TRBJ1-2	.	many	CASSNRRGNYGYTF	TGTGCCAGCAGTAATCGCCGGGGTAACTATGGCTACACCTTC
TRBV20-1	TRBJ1-2	.	medium-sized	CSALNRDYGYTF	TGCAGTGCCCTAAACAGGGACTATGGCTACACCTTC
TRBV6-1	TRBJ2-1	TRBD2	many	CASSERGLAGEQFF	TGTGCCAGCAGTGAACGGGGACTAGCCGGCGAGCAGTTCTTC
TRBV6-2/TRBV6-3	TRBJ2-2	.	few	CASRIRGNYAGELFF	TGTGCCAGCAGGATAAGAGGGAACTATGCCGGGGAGCTGTTTTTT
TRBV4-2	TRBJ1-6	TRBD1	many	CASSQEGSGQLNSPLHF	TGTGCCAGCAGCCAAGAGGGATCGGGACAGCTTAATTCACCCCTCCACTTT
TRBV3-1	TRBJ2-7	.	once	CDSSFYICSGSGSSYEQYF	.
TRBV20-1	TRBJ2-2	.	many	CSAGSRDGYTGELFF	TGCAGTGCTGGTTCCCGGGACGGTTACACCGGGGAGCTGTTTTTT
TRBV5-1	TRBJ2-7	TRBD1	many	CASSFRTGGEYEQYF	TGCGCCAGCAGCTTTCGGACAGGGGGCGAGTACGAGCAGTACTTC
TRBV12-3/TRBV12-4	TRBJ2-1	TRBD2	.	CTNSLATFSGRGNEQFF	TGTACCAACAGTTTAGCGACCTTCAGCGGGAGAGGGAATGAGCAGTTCTTC
TRBV7-2	TRBJ1-1	.	many	CASSSRDFTEAFF	TGTGCCAGCAGCTCAAGAGACTTCACTGAAGCTTTCTTT
TRBV6-5	TRBJ2-1	.	many	CASSYFLRNEQFF	TGTGCCAGCAGTTATTTTTTGCGTAATGAGCAGTTCTTC
TRBV20-1	TRBJ2-3	TRBD2	many	CSARTLAGATDTQYF	TGCAGTGCTAGAACGCTAGCGGGTGCCACAGATACGCAGTATTTT